The next 5 T cell receptor beta chains were all read from a single sample in a study of shared clonotypes between healthy human individuals. Repertoires were generated with immunoSEQ multiplex PCR, while TCRdb's copy carries only in-frame clones and drops some. The sample includes about 320,000 clones, around nine tenths of them seen just once. The specimen sequenced was memory CD8+ T cells sorted from blood. Subset of the sample: CD45RO+ cells pooled with CCR7-negative TemRA cells. The receptors originated from a young man in good health.

Remarks on this clone: The sample has other DNA sequences that encode this CDR3 too. This sequence joins TRBV27 and TRBJ2-1, with 7 positions matching TRBD2. The CDR3 extends over 14 amino acids. CDR1 is MNHEY, CDR2 SMNVEV, per germline (reference sequence). The V segment lost 3 bases and the J segment 1 base; nucleotides outside the gene matches: 0. The chain's CDR3 is CASSLGGSYNEQFF. The CDR3 nucleotides read TGTGCCAGCAGTTTGGGAGGGTCCTACAATGAGCAGTTCTTC.

The chain carries TRBV5-6 and TRBJ1-6; D is undetermined. The CDR3 runs to 17 residues. The V gene lost 0 bases and the J gene lost 0 bases, with 10 bases spanning the gap. From germline, CDR1 is SGHDT and CDR2 YYEEEE. Written as DNA, the CDR3 is TGTGCCAGCAGCTTGGGTCAGCGGAGCTCCTATAATTCACCCCTCCACTTT. Its protein is CASSLGQRSSYNSPLHF.

The V gene is TRBV18, the J gene TRBJ2-1, with TRBD2 matching over 9 bases. The V gene's germline CDR1 is KGHSH and CDR2 LQKENI. The CDR3 consists of 17 residues. The junction had 8 bases not matched to a gene; V was cut back by 3 bases and J by 2 bases. The CDR3 sequence is CASSPGKLAGAYNEQFF. DNA of the CDR3: TGTGCCAGCTCACCGGGGAAATTAGCGGGAGCCTACAATGAGCAGTTCTTC.

This chain connects TRBV6-5 to TRBJ2-5; 14 nucleotides match TRBD2. The germline gives CDR1 MNHEY, CDR2 SVGAGI. V was pared by 8 bases and J by 9 bases, with 11 bases of the junction left unmatched. The CDR3 spans 15 residues. The CDR3 DNA sequence: TGTGCCAGCGCTCAGACTAGCGGGAGGGCCGGGGCCCAGTACTTC. Translating gives CASAQTSGRAGAQYF.

J is TRBJ2-5 and V is TRBV10-3, with TRBD2 identical over 12 bases. Unmatched junction bases numbered 9, after V lost 1 base and J lost 3 bases. The CDR3 extends over 18 amino acids. Germline V gene data show CDR1 as ENHRY and CDR2 as SYGVKD. CDR3 sequence reads: CAISELLAGGLGEETQYF. Here the CDR3 DNA reads TGTGCCATCAGTGAGTTGCTAGCGGGGGGGCTCGGCGAAGAGACCCAGTACTTC.